A single sample gave rise to the 9 T cell receptor beta chains below, sequenced in a study of blood T cell repertoires in COVID-19. Libraries were prepared by immunoSEQ multiplex PCR; TCRdb keeps only in-frame clonotypes and omits some of them. The profile shows approximately 200,000 clones, about 86% of them singletons. Input material: PBMCs or T cells enriched from blood (not recorded which). The receptors were sampled from a woman in her 30s who had been exposed to COVID-19.

V usage is TRBV11-2 and J usage is TRBJ1-3; D not certain. V was trimmed by 4 bases and J by 4 bases, leaving 5 bases between them. Per the germline V gene, CDR1 is SGHAT and CDR2 is FQNNGV. The length of the CDR3 is 12 residues. In DNA, the CDR3 is TGTGCCAGCAGCTCCCAGGGAAACACCATATATTTT. The encoded protein is CASSSQGNTIYF.

The J gene is TRBJ2-7, the V gene TRBV27; no firm D call. The CDR3 runs 15 residues. From germline, CDR1 is MNHEY and CDR2 SMNVEV (reference sequence). Trimming stripped 2 bases from V and 0 bases from J, with 11 bases between. The CDR3 is CASSLVSRLSYEQYF. The CDR3 nucleotides read TGTGCCAGCAGTTTAGTAAGCCGTCTCTCCTACGAGCAGTACTTC.

This chain's CDR3 is CAWSPGFGNQPQHF. The CDR3 coding sequence is TGTGCCTGGAGTCCGGGGTTCGGCAATCAGCCCCAGCATTTT. This sequence joins TRBV30 and TRBJ1-5; D gene ambiguous. Germline CDR1 is GTSNPN and CDR2 is SVGIG (reference sequence). The CDR3 runs to 14 residues. V lost 2 bases and J 2 bases, leaving 10 bases between the germline ends.

This chain uses TRBV19 with TRBJ1-2, with D perhaps TRBD1 (6 bases). This CDR3 region has 14 residues. The V end was cut by 7 bases, the J end by 3 bases, with 15 bases between. Looked up from germline, CDR1 is LNHDA and CDR2 is SQIVND (reference sequence). This chain's CDR3 is CASNFRGWDYGYTF. The CDR3 nucleotides are TGTGCCAGTAATTTCAGGGGATGGGACTATGGCTACACCTTC.

This clone was observed once. The chain uses TRBV6-5 and TRBJ2-7; 7 bases map to TRBD2. The CDR3 loop spans 15 amino acids. Germline CDR1 and CDR2: MNHEY and SVGAGI. Losses at the gene ends were 2 bases for V and 0 bases for J; bases not matched to a gene: 4. The CDR3 is CASSYPGGSSYEQYF. CDR3 DNA: TGTGCCAGCAGTTACCCCGGGGGGAGCTCCTACGAGCAGTACTTC.

This clone appeared a few times. This chain links TRBV18 with TRBJ2-5; 8 nucleotides match TRBD1. In germline, CDR1 is KGHSH, CDR2 LQKENI. This CDR3 comprises 14 residues. Trimming took 6 bases from V and 5 from J; bases not matched to a gene: 8. The CDR3 region has the DNA TGTGCCAGCTCCCCTAGACAGGGGAGGGAGACCCAGTACTTC. As protein: CASSPRQGRETQYF.

The rearrangement uses TRBV2 and TRBJ2-3, with a weak D call TRBD2 (6 bases). V was trimmed by 6 bases and J by 1 base, leaving 14 bases between them. The CDR3 length is 15 residues. Germline lookup yields CDR1 SNHLY and CDR2 FYNNEI. The CDR3: CASRILGEGTDTQYF. The CDR3 bases are TGTGCCAGCAGGATACTAGGGGAGGGCACAGATACGCAGTATTTT.

The J gene is TRBJ1-1, the V gene TRBV6-5; D is ambiguous. Germline CDR1 MNHEY, CDR2 SVGAGI. The CDR3 sequence is 15 residues long. Trimming removed 6 bases at V and 2 bases at J, with 16 bases between. The CDR3 reads CASSQVSGINTEAFF. CDR3 DNA: TGTGCCAGCAGCCAGGTATCCGGGATTAACACTGAAGCTTTCTTT.

The CDR3 is CASSYLRGLNTGELFF. As DNA, the CDR3 is TGTGCCAGCAGTTACCTCAGGGGCTTGAACACCGGGGAGCTGTTTTTT. This sequence joins TRBV6-5 and TRBJ2-2; D is possibly TRBD1 (6 bases). The ends were cut back, 2 bases at V and 1 base at J, with 11 bases in the middle. The CDR3 extends over 16 amino acids. Germline values: CDR1 MNHEY, CDR2 SVGAGI.